What follows describes a single T cell receptor beta chain. The data were obtained in a study of control samples from healthy donors and cancer patients. The V end was cut by 0 bases, the J end by 10 bases, with 13 bases between. This CDR3 contains 15 residues. Germline CDR1 MGHRA, CDR2 YSYEKL. Only in-frame clones appear in the TCRdb table, and some are missing; sequencing was by immunoSEQ multiplex PCR. The sample contains 50,000 or so clones, around 80% of which appear only once. The gene calls are TRBV4-1 and TRBJ1-6; D might be TRBD1 (6 bases). The clonotype comes from a man between 65 and 79 years old in good health. Sample: blood. CDR3 in DNA: TGCGCCAGCAGCCAAGATCCCCCAGGGGACTCACCCCTCCACTTT. This gives the protein CASSQDPPGDSPLHF.